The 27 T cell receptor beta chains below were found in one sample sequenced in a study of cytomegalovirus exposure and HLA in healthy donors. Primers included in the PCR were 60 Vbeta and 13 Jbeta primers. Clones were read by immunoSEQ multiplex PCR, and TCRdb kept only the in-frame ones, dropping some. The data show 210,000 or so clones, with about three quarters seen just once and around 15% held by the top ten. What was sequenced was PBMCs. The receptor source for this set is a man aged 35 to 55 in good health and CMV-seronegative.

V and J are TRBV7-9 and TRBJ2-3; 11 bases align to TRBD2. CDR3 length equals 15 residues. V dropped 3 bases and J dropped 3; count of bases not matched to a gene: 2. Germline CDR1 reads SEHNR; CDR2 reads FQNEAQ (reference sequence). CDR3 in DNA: TGTGCCAGCAGCTTTTGGACTAGCGGGACAGATACGCAGTATTTT. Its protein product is CASSFWTSGTDTQYF.

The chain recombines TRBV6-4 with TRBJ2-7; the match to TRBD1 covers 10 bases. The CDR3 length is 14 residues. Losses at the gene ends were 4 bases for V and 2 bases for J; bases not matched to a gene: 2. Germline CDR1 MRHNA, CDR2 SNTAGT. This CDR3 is CASSVDRGPYEQYF. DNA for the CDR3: TGTGCCAGCAGTGTTGACAGGGGGCCCTACGAGCAGTACTTC.

The CDR3 region is CASRVGGSGYTF. CDR3 coding DNA: TGTGCCAGCAGGGTAGGGGGCTCTGGCTACACCTTC. The chain is built from TRBV2 and TRBJ1-2, with 7 bases lining up with TRBD1. The CDR3 is 12 amino acids. The germline CDR1 and CDR2 sequences are SNHLY and FYNNEI. V gave up 6 bases and J gave up 7 bases; unmatched junction bases: 5.

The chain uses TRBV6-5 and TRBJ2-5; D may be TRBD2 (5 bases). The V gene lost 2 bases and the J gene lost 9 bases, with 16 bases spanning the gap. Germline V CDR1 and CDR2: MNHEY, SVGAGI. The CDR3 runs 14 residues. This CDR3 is CASSYEKGPGAQYF. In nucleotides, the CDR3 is TGTGCCAGCAGTTACGAGAAAGGGCCCGGGGCCCAGTACTTC.

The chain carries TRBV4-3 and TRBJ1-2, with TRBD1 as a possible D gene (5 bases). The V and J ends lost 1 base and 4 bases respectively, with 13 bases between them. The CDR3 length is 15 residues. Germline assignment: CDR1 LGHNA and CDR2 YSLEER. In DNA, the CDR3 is TGCGCCAGCAGCCAAGGGGCCGGCCAGGGCTATGGCTACACCTTC. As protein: CASSQGAGQGYGYTF.

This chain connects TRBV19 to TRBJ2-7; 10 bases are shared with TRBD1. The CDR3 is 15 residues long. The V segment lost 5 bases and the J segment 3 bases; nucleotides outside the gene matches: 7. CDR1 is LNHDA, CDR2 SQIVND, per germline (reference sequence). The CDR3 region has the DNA TGTGCCAGTAGTTGGAGGGGACAGGGGAGCTACGAGCAGTACTTC. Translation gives CASSWRGQGSYEQYF.

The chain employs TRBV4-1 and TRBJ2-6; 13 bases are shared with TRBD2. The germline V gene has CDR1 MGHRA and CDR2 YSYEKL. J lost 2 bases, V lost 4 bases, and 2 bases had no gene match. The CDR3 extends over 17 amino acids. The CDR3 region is CASSRTSGGPGANVLTF. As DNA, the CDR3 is TGCGCCAGCAGCCGGACTAGCGGGGGACCTGGGGCCAACGTCCTGACTTTC.

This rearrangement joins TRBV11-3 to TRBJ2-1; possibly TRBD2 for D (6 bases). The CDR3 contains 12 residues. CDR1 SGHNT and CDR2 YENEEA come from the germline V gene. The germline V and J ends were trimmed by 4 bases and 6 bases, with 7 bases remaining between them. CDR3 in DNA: TGTGCCAGCAGCTCGACTAGCAATGAGCAGTTCTTC. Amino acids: CASSSTSNEQFF.

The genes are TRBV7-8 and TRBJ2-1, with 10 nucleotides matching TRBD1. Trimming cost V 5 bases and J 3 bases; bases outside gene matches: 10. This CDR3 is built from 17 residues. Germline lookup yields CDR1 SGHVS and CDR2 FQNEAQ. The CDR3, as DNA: TGTGCCAGCAGCGTAGACAGGGGGCATCGAAGCTACAATGAGCAGTTCTTC. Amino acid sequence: CASSVDRGHRSYNEQFF.

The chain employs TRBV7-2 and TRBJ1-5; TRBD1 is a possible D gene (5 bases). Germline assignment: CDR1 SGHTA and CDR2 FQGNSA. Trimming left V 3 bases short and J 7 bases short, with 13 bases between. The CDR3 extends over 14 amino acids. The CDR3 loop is CASSFKSGGQPQHF. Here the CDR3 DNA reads TGTGCCAGCAGCTTCAAAAGTGGGGGGCAGCCCCAGCATTTT.

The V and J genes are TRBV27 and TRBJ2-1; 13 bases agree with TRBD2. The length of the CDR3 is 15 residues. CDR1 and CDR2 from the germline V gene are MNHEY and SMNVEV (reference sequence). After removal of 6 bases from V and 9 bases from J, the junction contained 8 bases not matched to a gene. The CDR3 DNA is TGTGCCAGCAGAATAGGACTAGCGGGGGAGGGTGAGCAGTTCTTC. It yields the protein CASRIGLAGEGEQFF.

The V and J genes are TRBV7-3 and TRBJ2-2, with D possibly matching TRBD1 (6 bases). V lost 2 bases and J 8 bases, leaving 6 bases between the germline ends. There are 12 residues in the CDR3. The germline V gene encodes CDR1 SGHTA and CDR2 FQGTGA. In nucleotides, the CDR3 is TGTGCCAGCAGCTTAGGGACAGGGGAGCTGTTTTTT. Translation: CASSLGTGELFF.

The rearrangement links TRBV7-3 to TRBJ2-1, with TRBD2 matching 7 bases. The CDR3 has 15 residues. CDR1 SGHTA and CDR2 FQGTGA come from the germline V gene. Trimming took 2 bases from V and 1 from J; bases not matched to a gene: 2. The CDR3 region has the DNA TGTGCCAGCAGCTTAGCGGGGGTATCCTACAATGAGCAGTTCTTC. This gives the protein CASSLAGVSYNEQFF.

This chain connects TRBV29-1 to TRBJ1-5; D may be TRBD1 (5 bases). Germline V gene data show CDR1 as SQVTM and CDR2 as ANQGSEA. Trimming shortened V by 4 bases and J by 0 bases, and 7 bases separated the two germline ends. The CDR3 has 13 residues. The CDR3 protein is CSVGRDSNQPQHF. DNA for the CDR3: TGCAGCGTTGGCAGGGATAGCAATCAGCCCCAGCATTTT.

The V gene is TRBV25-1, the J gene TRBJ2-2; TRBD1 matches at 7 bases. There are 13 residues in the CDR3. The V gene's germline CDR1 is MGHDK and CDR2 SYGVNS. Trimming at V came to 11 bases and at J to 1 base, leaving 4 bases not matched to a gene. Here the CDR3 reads CAGRTGNTGELFF. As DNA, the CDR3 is TGTGCCGGGCGGACAGGGAACACCGGGGAGCTGTTTTTT.

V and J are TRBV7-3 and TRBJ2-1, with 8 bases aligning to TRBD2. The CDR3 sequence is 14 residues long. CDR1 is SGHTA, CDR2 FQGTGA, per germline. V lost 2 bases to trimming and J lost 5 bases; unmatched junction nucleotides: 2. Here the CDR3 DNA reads TGTGCCAGCAGCTTACTAGCGGGCCACAATGAGCAGTTCTTC. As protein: CASSLLAGHNEQFF.

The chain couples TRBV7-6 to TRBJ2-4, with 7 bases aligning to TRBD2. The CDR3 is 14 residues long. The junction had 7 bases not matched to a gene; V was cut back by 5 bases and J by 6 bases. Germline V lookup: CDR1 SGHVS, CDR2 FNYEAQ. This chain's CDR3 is CASSPTSAANIQYF. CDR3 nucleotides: TGTGCCAGCAGCCCTACTAGCGCGGCAAACATTCAGTACTTC.

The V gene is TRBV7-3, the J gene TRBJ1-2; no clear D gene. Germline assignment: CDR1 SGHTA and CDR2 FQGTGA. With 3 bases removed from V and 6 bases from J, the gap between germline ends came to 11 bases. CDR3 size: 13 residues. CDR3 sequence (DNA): TGTGCCAGCAGCTTCGCGGGCCTGGATGGCTACACCTTC. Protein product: CASSFAGLDGYTF. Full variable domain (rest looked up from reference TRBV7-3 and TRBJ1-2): GAGVSQTPSNKVTEKGKYVELRCDPISGHTALYWYRQSLGQGPEFLIYFQGTGAADDSGLPNDRFFAVRPEGSVSTLKIQRTERGDSAVYLCASSFAGLDGYTFGSGTRLTVV.

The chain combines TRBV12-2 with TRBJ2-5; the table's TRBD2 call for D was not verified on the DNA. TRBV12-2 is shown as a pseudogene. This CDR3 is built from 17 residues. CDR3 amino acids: CASRVPSGGEPQETQYF. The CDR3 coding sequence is TGTGCAAGTCGCGTCCCTAGCGGGGGGGAACCCCAAGAGACCCAGTACTTC.

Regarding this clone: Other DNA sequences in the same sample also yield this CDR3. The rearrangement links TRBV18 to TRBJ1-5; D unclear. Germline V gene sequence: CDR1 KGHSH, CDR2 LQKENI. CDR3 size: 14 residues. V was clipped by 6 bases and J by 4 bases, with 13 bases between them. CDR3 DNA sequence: TGTGCCAGCTCGCCGGGCGGGATAAATCAGCCCCAGCATTTT. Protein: CASSPGGINQPQHF. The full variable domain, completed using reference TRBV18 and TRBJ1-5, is NAGVMQNPRHLVRRRGQEARLRCSPMKGHSHVYWYRQLPEEGLKFMVYLQKENIIDESGMPKERFSAEFPKEGPSILRIQQVVRGDSAAYFCASSPGGINQPQHFGDGTRLSIL.

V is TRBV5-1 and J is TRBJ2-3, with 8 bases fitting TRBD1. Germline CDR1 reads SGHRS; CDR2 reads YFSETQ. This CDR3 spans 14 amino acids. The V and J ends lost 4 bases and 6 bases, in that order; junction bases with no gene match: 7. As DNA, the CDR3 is TGCGCCAGCAGCGCAAGGACAGGGCCGGATACGCAGTATTTT. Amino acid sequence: CASSARTGPDTQYF.

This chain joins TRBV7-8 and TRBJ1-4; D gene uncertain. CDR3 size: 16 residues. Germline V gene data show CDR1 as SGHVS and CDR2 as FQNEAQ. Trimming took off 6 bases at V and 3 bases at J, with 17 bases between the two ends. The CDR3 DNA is TGTGCCAGCAGTTCCCAAGGGATGGAGGCTAATGAAAAACTGTTTTTT. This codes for CASSSQGMEANEKLFF.

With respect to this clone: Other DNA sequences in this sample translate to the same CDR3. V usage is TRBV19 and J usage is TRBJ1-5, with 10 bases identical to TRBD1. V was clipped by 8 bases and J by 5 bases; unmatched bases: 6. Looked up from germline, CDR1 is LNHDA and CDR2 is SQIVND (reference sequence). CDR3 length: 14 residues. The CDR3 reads CASGQGGSHQPQHF. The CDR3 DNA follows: TGTGCCAGTGGACAGGGGGGTTCCCATCAGCCCCAGCATTTT.

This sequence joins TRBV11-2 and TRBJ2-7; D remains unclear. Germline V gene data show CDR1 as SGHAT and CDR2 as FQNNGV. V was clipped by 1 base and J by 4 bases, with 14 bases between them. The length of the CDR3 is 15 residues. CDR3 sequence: CASSLAAYSGYEQYF. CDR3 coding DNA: TGTGCCAGCAGCTTAGCCGCCTATTCCGGTTACGAGCAGTACTTC.

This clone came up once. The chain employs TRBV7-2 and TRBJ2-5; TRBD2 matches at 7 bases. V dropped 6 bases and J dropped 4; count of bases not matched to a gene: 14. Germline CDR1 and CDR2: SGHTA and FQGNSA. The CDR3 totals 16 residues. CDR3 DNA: TGTGCCAGCAGTCCCCGGGACTATCCCCGCTCAGAGACCCAGTACTTC. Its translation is CASSPRDYPRSETQYF.

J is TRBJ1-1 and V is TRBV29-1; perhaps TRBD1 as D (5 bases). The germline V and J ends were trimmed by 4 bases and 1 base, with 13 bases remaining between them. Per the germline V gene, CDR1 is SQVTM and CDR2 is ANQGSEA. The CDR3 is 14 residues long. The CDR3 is CSVVEGSGNTEAFF. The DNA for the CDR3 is TGCAGCGTTGTGGAGGGGTCGGGGAACACTGAAGCTTTCTTT.

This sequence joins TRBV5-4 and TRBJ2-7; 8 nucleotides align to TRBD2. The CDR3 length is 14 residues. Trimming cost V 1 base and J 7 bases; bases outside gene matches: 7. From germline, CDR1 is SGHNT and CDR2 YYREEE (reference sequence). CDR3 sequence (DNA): TGTGCCAGCAGCTTGTTCGCGGGAGGCGGAGAGCAGTACTTC. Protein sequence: CASSLFAGGGEQYF.